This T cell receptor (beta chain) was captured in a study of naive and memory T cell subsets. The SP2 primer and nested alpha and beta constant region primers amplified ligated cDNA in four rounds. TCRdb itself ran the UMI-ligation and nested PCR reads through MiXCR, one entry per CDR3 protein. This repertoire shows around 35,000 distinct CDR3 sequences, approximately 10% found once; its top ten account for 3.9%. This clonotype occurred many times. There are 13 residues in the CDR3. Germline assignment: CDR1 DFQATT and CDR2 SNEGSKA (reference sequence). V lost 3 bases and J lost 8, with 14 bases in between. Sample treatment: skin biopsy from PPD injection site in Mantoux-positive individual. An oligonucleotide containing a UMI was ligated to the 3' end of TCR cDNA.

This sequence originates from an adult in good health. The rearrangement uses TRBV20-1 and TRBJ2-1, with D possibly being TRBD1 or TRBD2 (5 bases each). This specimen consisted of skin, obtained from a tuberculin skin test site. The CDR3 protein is CSAREDTMDEQFF. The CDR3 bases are TGCAGTGCTAGGGAGGACACAATGGATGAGCAGTTCTTC.